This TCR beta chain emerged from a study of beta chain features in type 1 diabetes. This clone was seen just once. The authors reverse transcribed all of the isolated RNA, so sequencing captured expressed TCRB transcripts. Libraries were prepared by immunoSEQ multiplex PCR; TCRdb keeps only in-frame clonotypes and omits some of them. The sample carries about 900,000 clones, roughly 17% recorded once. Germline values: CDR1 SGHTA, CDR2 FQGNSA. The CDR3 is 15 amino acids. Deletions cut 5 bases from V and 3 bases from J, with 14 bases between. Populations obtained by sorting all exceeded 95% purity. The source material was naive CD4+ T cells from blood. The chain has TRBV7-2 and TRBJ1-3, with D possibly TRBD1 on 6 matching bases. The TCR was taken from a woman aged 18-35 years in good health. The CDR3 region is CASSLGRGGGNTIYF. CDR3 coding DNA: TGTGCCAGCAGCCTGGGCAGGGGAGGTGGAAACACCATATATTTT.